The clone carrying this T cell receptor (beta chain) occurred a few times. Its antigen is as yet unknown. Gene names follow the mouse nomenclature. The sequenced fragment ends 4 residues before the CDR3 boundary, so the rest is inferred from the germline J gene. This sample was taken from a study of CD8+ T cells in alopecia areata. About the study: Spontaneously alopecic C3H/HeJ graft donors, about 6-13 months old, gave skin to roughly 7-10-week-old female C3H/HeJ mice.

Reverse transcription of extracted RNA yielded cDNA, which provided the sequencing template. This table comes from immunoSEQ multiplex PCR, and its TCRdb copy is limited to in-frame clones, with some not included. Singletons are absent from the sample, which has around 100,000 clones. The CDR3 sequence is 13 residues long. V dropped 6 bases and J dropped 2 bases, with 7 bases sitting between them. CDR1 and CDR2 (germline): NSQYPW, LRSPGD (reference sequence). Study-level results: Affected scalp, especially in alopecia totalis/universalis, had a higher clonality than normal scalp did. Alphabeta T cells residing in normal skin are also sequenced in scalp samples.

The rearrangement uses TRBV1 and TRBJ2-2; no firm D call. Material: lesional skin. The sequence was collected from a C3H/HeJ mouse with alopecia areata. MHC haplotype here: H2-k. The CDR3: CTCSPQNTGQLYF. The sequenced CDR3 bases are TGCACCTGCAGCCCTCAGAACACCGGG.